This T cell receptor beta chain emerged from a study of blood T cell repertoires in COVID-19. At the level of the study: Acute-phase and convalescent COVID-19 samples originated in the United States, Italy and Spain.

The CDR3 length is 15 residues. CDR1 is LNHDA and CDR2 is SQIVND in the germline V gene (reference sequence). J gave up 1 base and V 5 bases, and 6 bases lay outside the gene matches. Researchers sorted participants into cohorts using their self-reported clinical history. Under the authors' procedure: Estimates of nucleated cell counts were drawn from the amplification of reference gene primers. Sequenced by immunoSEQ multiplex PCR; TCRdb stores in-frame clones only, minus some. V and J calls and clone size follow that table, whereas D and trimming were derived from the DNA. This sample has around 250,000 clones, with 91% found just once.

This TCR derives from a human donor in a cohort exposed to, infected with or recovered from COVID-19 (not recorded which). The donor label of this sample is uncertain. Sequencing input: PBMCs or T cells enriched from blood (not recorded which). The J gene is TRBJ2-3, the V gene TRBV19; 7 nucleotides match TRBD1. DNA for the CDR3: TGTGCCAGTAGTTCGACAGGGTCTGGCACAGATACGCAGTATTTT. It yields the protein CASSSTGSGTDTQYF. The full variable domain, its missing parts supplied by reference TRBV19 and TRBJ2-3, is DGGITQSPKYLFRKEGQNVTLSCEQNLNHDAMYWYRQDPGQGLRLIYYSQIVNDFQKGDIAEGYSVSREKKESFPLTVTSAQKNPTAFYLCASSSTGSGTDTQYFGPGTRLTVL.